The clone carrying this TCR beta chain was recorded at least ten times. Germline V gene lookup returns CDR1 SGHRS and CDR2 YFSETQ. V gave up 5 bases and J gave up 5 bases, with 14 bases separating them. The CDR3 totals 14 residues. Authors of the study amplified TCR beta CDR3 regions from RNA transcripts. Researchers ran a first-round RT-PCR on the TCR CDR3 using the HTBI primer set. Via MiXCR, TCRdb re-called the multiplex PCR reads, giving one row per CDR3 protein. The sample yields 350,000 to 400,000 distinct CDR3 sequences, roughly 20% seen once. This entry belongs to a study of T cells in Graves' hyperthyroidism and ophthalmopathy.

The TCR originated in a man younger than 30 with Graves' ophthalmopathy. This sequence joins TRBV5-1 and TRBJ1-5; D ambiguous. Sequences were obtained from blood. CDR3 residues: CASSSEGADQPQHF. CDR3 in DNA: TGCGCCAGCAGTTCAGAGGGCGCCGATCAGCCCCAGCATTTT.